This TCR beta chain was profiled in a study of blood T cells in healthy people across ages. Then a second PCR, running about 6 to 11 cycles, was carried out with a sample-barcoded 5' primer and a J-beta primer mix. MiXCR was run by TCRdb on the 5' RACE reads, yielding one entry per CDR3 protein. The repertoire holds approximately 790,000 distinct CDR3 sequences, 60% to 80% seen once, with 25% to 35% in the top ten. Per sample, at least 5 micrograms of total RNA were extracted. Germline V lookup: CDR1 LGHNA, CDR2 YNFKEQ. CDR3 length: 14 residues. Trimming left V 4 bases short and J 5 bases short, with 14 bases between.

This sequence was found in a man aged 25-45 years in good health. Sequenced sample: blood. J is TRBJ1-1 and V is TRBV4-2; D uncertain. This CDR3 reads CASSPLRGRTEAFF. CDR3 sequence (DNA): TGTGCCAGCAGCCCCCTCCGAGGTCGGACTGAAGCTTTCTTT.